The present T cell receptor (beta chain) was sequenced within a study of cytomegalovirus exposure and HLA in healthy donors. Overall study: T cells numbering some 170 million yielded more than 95 million unique TCR beta sequences in an earlier analysis.

Points on this clone: The antigen is unknown.

From germline, CDR1 is SGHRS and CDR2 YFSETQ. The junction had 11 bases not matched to a gene; V was cut back by 4 bases and J by 8 bases. There are 15 residues in the CDR3. Overall study findings and caveats: V segments that were indistinguishable, TRBV6-2 and TRBV6-3 among them, were omitted from analysis.

The study ran its PCR with 60 Vbeta and 13 Jbeta primers. Sequencing was performed with immunoSEQ multiplex PCR; in TCRdb, only in-frame clones are kept and a portion is missing. This sample has about 120,000 clones, with about 62% found just once. Sequenced sample: PBMCs. The TCR sequence derives from a woman in her forties in good health and CMV-seropositive. The chain recombines TRBV5-1 with TRBJ2-3; 9 bases align to TRBD2. This CDR3 reads CASSPSGAPGGTQYF. Here the CDR3 DNA reads TGCGCCAGCAGCCCTAGCGGGGCCCCCGGGGGTACGCAGTATTTT.